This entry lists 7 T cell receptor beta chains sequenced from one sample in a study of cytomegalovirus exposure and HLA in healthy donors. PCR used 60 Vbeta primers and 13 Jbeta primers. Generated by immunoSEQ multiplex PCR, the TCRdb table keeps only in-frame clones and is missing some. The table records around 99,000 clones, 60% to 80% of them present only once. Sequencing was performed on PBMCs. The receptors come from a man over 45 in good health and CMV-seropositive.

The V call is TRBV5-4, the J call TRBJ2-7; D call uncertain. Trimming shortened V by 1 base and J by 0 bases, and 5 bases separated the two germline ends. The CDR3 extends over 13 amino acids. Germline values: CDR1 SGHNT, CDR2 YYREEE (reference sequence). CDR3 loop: CASSLFSSYEQYF. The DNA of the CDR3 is TGTGCCAGCAGCTTGTTTAGCTCCTACGAGCAGTACTTC.

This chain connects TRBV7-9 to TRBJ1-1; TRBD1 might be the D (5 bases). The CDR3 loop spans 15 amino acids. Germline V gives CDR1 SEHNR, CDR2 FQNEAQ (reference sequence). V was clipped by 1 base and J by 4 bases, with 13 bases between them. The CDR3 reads CASSLVAAGGTEAFF. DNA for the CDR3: TGTGCCAGCAGCTTAGTGGCAGCGGGGGGCACTGAAGCTTTCTTT. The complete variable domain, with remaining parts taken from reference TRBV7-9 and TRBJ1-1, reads DTGVSQNPRHKITKRGQNVTFRCDPISEHNRLYWYRQTLGQGPEFLTYFQNEAQLEKSRLLSDRFSAERPKGSFSTLEIQRTEQGDSAMYLCASSLVAAGGTEAFFGQGTRLTVV.

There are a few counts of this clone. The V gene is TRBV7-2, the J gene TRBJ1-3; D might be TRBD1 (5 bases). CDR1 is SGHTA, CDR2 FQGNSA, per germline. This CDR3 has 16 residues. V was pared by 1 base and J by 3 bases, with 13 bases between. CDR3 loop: CASSLDLGLGGNTIYF. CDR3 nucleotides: TGTGCCAGCAGCTTAGATCTGGGGCTAGGTGGAAACACCATATATTTT.

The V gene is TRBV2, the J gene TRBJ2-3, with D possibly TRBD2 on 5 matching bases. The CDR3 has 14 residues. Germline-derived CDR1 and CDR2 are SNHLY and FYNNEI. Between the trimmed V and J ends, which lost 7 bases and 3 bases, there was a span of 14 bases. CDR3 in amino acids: CASKADGATDTQYF. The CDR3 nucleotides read TGTGCCAGCAAAGCGGACGGTGCGACAGATACGCAGTATTTT.

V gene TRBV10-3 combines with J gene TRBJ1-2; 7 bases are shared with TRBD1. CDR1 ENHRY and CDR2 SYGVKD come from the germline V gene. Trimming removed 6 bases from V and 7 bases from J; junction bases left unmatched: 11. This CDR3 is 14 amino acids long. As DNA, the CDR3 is TGTGCCATCAGGGATACAGGGGAGGCTTTTGGCTACACCTTC. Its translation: CAIRDTGEAFGYTF.

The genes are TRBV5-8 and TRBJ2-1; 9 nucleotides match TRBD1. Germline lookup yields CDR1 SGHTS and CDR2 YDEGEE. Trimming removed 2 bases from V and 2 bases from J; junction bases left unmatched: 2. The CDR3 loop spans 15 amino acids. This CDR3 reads CASSFGTGPYNEQFF. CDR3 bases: TGTGCCAGCAGCTTCGGGACAGGGCCCTACAATGAGCAGTTCTTC. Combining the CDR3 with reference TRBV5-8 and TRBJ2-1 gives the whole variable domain EAGVTQSPTHLIKTRGQQATLRCSPISGHTSVYWYQQALGLGLQFLLWYDEGEERNRGNFPPRFSGRQFPNYSSELNVNALELEDSALYLCASSFGTGPYNEQFFGPGTRLTVL.

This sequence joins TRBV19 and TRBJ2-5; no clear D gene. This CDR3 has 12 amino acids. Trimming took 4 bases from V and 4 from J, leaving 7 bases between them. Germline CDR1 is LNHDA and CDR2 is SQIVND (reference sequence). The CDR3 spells CASSTSAETQYF. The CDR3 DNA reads TGTGCCAGTAGTACGAGCGCAGAGACCCAGTACTTC. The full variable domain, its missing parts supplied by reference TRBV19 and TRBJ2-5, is DGGITQSPKYLFRKEGQNVTLSCEQNLNHDAMYWYRQDPGQGLRLIYYSQIVNDFQKGDIAEGYSVSREKKESFPLTVTSAQKNPTAFYLCASSTSAETQYFGPGTRLLVL.